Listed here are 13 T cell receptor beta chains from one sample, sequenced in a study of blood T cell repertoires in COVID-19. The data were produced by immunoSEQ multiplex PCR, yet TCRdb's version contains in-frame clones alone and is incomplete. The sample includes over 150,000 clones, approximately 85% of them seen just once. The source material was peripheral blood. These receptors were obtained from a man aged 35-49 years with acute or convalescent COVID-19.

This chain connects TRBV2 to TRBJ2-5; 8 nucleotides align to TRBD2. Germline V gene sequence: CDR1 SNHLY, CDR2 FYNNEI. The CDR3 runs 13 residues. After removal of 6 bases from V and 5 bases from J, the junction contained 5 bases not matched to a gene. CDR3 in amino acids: CASSTGLGETQYF. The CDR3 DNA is TGTGCCAGCAGCACGGGACTAGGGGAGACCCAGTACTTC. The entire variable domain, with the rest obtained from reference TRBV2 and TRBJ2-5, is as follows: EPEVTQTPSHQVTQMGQEVILRCVPISNHLYFYWYRQILGQKVEFLVSFYNNEISEKSEIFDDQFSVERPDGSNFTLKIRSTKLEDSAMYFCASSTGLGETQYFGPGTRLLVL.

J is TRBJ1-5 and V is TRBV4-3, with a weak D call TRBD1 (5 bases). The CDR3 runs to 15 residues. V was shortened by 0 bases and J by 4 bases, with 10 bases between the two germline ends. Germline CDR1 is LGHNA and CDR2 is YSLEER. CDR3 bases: TGCGCCAGCAGCCAAGATCACCGGGGGAATCAGCCCCAGCATTTT. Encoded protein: CASSQDHRGNQPQHF.

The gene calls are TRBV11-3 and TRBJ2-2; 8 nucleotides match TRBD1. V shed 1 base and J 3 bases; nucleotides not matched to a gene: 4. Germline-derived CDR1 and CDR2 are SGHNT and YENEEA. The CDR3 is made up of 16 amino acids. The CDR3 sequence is CASSLVTGAHTGELFF. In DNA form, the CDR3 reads TGTGCCAGCAGCTTAGTGACAGGGGCTCACACCGGGGAGCTGTTTTTT.

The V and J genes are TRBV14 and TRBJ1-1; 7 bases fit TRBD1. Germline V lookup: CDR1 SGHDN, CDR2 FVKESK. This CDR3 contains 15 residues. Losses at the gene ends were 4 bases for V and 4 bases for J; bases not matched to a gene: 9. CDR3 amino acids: CASSRVGGASTEAFF. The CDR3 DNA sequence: TGTGCCAGCAGCCGGGTAGGGGGCGCTTCCACTGAAGCTTTCTTT.

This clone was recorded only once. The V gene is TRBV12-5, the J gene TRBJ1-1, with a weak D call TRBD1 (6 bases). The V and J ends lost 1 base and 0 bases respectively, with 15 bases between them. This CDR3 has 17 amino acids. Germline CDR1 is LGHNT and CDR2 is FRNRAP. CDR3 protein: CASGLDRTVLMNTEAFF. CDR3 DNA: TGTGCTAGTGGTTTGGATCGGACAGTCTTGATGAACACTGAAGCTTTCTTT.

CDR3 DNA sequence: TGTGCCAGCTCTCGGGGGGGCCAGGAGACCCAGTACTTC. Its translation: CASSRGGQETQYF. This rearrangement joins TRBV6-5 to TRBJ2-5, with 8 bases that match TRBD2. Germline assignment: CDR1 MNHEY and CDR2 SVGAGI. The length of the CDR3 is 13 residues. V shed 8 bases and J 5 bases; nucleotides not matched to a gene: 7.

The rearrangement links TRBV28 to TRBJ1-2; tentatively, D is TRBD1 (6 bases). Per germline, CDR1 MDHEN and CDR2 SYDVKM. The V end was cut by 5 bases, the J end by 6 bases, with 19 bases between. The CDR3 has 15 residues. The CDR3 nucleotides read TGTGCCAGCAGTCCTGAGGGGGGGCCCCCCGATGGCTACACCTTC. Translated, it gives CASSPEGGPPDGYTF.

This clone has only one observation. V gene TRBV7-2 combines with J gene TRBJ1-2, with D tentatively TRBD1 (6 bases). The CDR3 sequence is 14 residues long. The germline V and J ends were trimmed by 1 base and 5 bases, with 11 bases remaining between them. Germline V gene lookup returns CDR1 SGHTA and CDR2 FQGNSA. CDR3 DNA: TGTGCCAGCAGCTTAGATGGACAGCCGTATGGCTACACCTTC. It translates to CASSLDGQPYGYTF.

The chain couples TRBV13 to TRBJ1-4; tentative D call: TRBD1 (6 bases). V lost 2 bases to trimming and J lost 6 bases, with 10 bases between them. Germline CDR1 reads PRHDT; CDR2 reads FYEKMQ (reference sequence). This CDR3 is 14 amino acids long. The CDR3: CASSLQAGDEKLFF. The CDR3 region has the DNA TGTGCCAGCAGCTTACAAGCAGGGGATGAAAAACTGTTTTTT.

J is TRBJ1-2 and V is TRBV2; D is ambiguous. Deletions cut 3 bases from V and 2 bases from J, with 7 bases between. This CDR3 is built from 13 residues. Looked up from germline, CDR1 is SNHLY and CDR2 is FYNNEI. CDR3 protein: CASSERGNYGYTF. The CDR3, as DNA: TGTGCCAGCAGTGAGCGGGGAAACTATGGCTACACCTTC.

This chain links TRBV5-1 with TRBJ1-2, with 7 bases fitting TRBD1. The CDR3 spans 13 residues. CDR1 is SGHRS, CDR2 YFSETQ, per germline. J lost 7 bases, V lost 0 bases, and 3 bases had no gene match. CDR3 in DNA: TGCGCCAGCAGCTTGGACCAGGGGGTTGGCTACACCTTC. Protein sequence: CASSLDQGVGYTF.

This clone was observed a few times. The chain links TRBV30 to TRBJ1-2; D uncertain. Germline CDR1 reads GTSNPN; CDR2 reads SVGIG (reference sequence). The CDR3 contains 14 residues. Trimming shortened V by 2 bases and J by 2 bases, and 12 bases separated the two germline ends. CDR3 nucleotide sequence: TGTGCCTGGAGTCGCGGGCCGGTCAACTATGGCTACACCTTC. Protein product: CAWSRGPVNYGYTF.

The CDR3 DNA is TGTGCCATCAGTGAGTCAGGGGTAGCGGGGCGACGGAACCAAGAGACCCAGTACTTC. Translation: CAISESGVAGRRNQETQYF. The chain recombines TRBV10-3 with TRBJ2-5; TRBD2 matches at 8 bases. The CDR3 sequence is 19 residues long. Losses at the gene ends were 0 bases for V and 0 bases for J; bases not matched to a gene: 12. Germline V gives CDR1 ENHRY, CDR2 SYGVKD.